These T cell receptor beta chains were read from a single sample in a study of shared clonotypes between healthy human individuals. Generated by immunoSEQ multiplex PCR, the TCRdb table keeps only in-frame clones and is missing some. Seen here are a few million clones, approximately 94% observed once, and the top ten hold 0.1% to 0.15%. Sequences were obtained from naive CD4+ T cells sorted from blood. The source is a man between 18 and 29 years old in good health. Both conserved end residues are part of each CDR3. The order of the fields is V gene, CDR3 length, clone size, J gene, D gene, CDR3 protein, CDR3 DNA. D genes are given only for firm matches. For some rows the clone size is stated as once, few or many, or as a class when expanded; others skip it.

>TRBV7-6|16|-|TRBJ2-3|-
CASSLQVGGTTDTQYF
TGTGCCAGCAGCTTACAGGTGGGGGGTACCACAGATACGCAGTATTTT
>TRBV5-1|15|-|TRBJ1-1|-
CASTLGAGRRTEAFF
TGCGCCAGCACCCTGGGCGCAGGTAGGCGGACTGAAGCTTTCTTT
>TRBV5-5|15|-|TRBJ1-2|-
CASSLEWQSNYGYTF
TGTGCCAGCAGCTTGGAGTGGCAGTCTAACTATGGCTACACCTTC
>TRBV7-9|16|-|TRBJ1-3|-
CASSLQTGDSGNTIYF
TGTGCCAGCAGCCTACAAACCGGGGACTCTGGAAACACCATATATTTT
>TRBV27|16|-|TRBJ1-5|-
CASSSLTAQYNQPQHF
TGTGCCAGCAGTTCGTTGACAGCCCAATACAATCAGCCCCAGCATTTT
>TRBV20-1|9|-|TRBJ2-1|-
CSASGEQFF
TGCAGTGCGTCGGGTGAGCAGTTCTTC
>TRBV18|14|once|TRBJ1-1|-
CASSRTDTDTEAFF
TGTGCCAGCTCACGGACGGACACCGACACTGAAGCTTTCTTT
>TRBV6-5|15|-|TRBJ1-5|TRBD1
CASSYSGQGNQPQHF
TGTGCCAGCAGTTACTCCGGACAGGGTAATCAGCCCCAGCATTTT
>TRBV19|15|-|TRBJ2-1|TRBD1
CASSMSGQGLHEQFF
TGTGCCAGTAGTATGTCGGGACAGGGCCTCCATGAGCAGTTCTTC
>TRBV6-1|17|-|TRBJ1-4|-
CASSEARTRATNEKLFF
TGTGCCAGCAGTGAAGCACGGACACGAGCAACTAATGAAAAACTGTTTTTT
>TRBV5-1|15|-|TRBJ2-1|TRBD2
CASSPGTRASNEQFF
TGCGCCAGCAGCCCCGGGACTAGGGCATCCAATGAGCAGTTCTTC
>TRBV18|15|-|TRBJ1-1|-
CASSSTEAVFGGAFF
TGTGCCAGCTCATCAACAGAGGCCGTCTTCGGAGGGGCTTTCTTT
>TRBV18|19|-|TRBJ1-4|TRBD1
CASSSSSGQGSATNEKLFF
TGTGCCAGCTCATCGAGCTCGGGACAGGGCTCTGCAACTAATGAAAAACTGTTTTTT
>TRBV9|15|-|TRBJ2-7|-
CASQRPGLPSYEQYF
TGTGCCAGCCAGAGGCCGGGACTCCCTTCCTACGAGCAGTACTTC
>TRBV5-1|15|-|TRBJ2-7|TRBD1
CASSSTGDPSYEQYF
TGCGCCAGCAGCTCGACAGGGGACCCTTCCTACGAGCAGTACTTC
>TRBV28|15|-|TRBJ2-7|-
CASSLISGARNEQYF
TGTGCCAGCAGTTTAATAAGCGGTGCTCGGAACGAGCAGTACTTC
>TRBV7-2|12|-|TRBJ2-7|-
CASSFYGAEQYF
TGTGCCAGCAGCTTTTACGGGGCTGAGCAGTACTTC
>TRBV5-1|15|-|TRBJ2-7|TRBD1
CASSWGQGASYEQYF
TGCGCCAGCAGCTGGGGACAGGGGGCGTCTTACGAGCAGTACTTC
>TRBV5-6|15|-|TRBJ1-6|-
CASSFWQIYNSPLHF
TGTGCCAGCAGCTTCTGGCAGATTTATAATTCACCCCTCCACTTT
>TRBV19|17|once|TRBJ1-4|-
CASSIGSGSLGNPKLFF
TGTGCCAGTAGTATCGGGTCAGGGAGTCTCGGGAACCCAAAACTGTTTTTT
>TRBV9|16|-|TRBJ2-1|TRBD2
CASSVEALAGAEEQFF
TGTGCCAGCAGCGTAGAAGCGCTAGCGGGAGCGGAGGAGCAGTTCTTC
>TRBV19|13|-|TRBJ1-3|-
CASSPVAGNTIYF
TGTGCCAGTAGTCCAGTGGCTGGAAACACCATATATTTT
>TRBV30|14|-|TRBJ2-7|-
CAWSVPRQHYEQYF
TGTGCCTGGAGTGTACCTCGACAGCACTACGAGCAGTACTTC
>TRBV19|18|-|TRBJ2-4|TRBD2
CASSTLLLAGGGKNIQYF
TGTGCCAGTAGTACGCTACTACTAGCGGGAGGCGGCAAAAACATTCAGTACTTC
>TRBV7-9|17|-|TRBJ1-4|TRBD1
CASSSGQGGLPNEKLFF
TGTGCCAGCAGCTCAGGACAGGGGGGGCTTCCTAATGAAAAACTGTTTTTT
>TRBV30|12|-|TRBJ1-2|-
CAWRGLNYGYTF
TGTGCCTGGAGGGGGCTGAACTATGGCTACACCTTC
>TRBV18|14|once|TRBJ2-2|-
CASSPPSSTGELFF
TGTGCCAGCTCACCACCAAGTTCAACCGGGGAGCTGTTTTTT
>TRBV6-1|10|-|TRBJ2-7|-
CASMRHEQYF
TGTGCCAGCATGAGGCACGAGCAGTACTTC
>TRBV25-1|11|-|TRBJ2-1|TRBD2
CGSGGYNEQFF
TGTGGATCGGGGGGCTACAATGAGCAGTTCTTC
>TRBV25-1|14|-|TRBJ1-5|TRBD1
CASSPTGVSQPQHF
TGTGCCAGCAGCCCGACAGGGGTGTCTCAGCCCCAGCATTTT
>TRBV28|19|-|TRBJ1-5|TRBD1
CAQQAEDRGAEYSNQPQHF
TGTGCTCAGCAGGCCGAGGACAGGGGGGCCGAGTATAGCAATCAGCCCCAGCATTTT
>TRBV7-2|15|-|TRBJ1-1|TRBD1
CASSLAMGTGTEAFF
TGTGCCAGCAGCTTAGCGATGGGGACAGGGACTGAAGCTTTCTTT
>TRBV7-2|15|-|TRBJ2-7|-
CASSSPRARAHEQYF
TGTGCCAGCAGCTCACCCCGGGCCCGGGCCCACGAGCAGTACTTC
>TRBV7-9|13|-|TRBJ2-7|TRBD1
CASSHTQGFEQYF
TGTGCCAGCAGCCACACACAGGGGTTCGAGCAGTACTTC
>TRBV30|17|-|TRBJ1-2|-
CAWRFPGLQVGYYGYTF
TGTGCCTGGAGGTTCCCGGGACTCCAGGTGGGCTACTATGGCTACACCTTC
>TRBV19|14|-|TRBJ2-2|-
CASSIEAGTGELFF
TGTGCCAGTAGTATAGAGGCGGGCACCGGGGAGCTGTTTTTT
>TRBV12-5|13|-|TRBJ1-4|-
CASGLVPNEKLFF
TGTGCTAGTGGTTTGGTGCCTAATGAAAAACTGTTTTTT